What follows are 2 T cell receptor beta chains derived from one specimen sequenced in a study of cytomegalovirus exposure and HLA in healthy donors. Use of 60 Vbeta and 13 Jbeta primers characterized the PCR. Method: immunoSEQ multiplex PCR; TCRdb's copy keeps in-frame clones and lacks some. This sample yields some 190,000 clones, of which around 80% are seen a single time; around 1.5% belongs to the top ten. Sequencing was performed on PBMCs. The receptor set was obtained from a man between 18 and 29 years old in good health and CMV-seronegative.

The gene calls are TRBV11-1 and TRBJ1-4, with 11 bases identical to TRBD1. V lost 3 bases and J lost 7; bases outside the gene matches: 7. This CDR3 contains 16 residues. Germline V gives CDR1 SGHAT, CDR2 FQDESV (reference sequence). DNA for the CDR3: TGTGCCAGCAGCTTTAGGACAGGGGGCATGAGTGAAAAACTGTTTTTT. This sequence encodes CASSFRTGGMSEKLFF.

V and J are TRBV9 and TRBJ1-1, with unresolved D. Germline CDR1 and CDR2: SGDLS and YYNGEE. Trimming took 0 bases from V and 1 from J, leaving 7 bases between them. This CDR3 contains 14 residues. In DNA form, the CDR3 reads TGTGCCAGCAGCGTAGGGGCCAGGAACACTGAAGCTTTCTTT. This translates into CASSVGARNTEAFF.